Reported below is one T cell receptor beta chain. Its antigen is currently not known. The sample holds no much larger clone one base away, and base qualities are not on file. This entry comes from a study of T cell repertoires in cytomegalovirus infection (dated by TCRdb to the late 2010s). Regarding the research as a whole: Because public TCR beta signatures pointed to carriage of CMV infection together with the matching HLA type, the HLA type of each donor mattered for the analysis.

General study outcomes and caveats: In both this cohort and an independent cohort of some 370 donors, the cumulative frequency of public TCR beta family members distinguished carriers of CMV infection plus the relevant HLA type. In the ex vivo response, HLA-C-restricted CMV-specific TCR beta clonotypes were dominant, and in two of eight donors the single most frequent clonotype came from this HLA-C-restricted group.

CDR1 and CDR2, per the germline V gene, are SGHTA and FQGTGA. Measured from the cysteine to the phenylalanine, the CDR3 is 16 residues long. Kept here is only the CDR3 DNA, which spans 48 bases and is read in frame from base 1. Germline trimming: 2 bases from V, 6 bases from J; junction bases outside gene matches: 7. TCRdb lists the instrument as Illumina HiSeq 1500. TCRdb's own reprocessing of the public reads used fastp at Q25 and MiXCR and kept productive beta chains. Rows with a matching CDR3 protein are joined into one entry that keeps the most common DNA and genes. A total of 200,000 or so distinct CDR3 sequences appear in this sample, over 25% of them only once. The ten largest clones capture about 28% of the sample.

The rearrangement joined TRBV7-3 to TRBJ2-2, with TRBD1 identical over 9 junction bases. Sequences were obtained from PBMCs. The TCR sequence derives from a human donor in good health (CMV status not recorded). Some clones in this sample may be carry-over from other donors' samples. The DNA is TGTGCCAGCAGCTTAGGCCACAGGGGGCTCTCCGGGGAGCTGTTTTTT. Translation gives CASSLGHRGLSGELFF.